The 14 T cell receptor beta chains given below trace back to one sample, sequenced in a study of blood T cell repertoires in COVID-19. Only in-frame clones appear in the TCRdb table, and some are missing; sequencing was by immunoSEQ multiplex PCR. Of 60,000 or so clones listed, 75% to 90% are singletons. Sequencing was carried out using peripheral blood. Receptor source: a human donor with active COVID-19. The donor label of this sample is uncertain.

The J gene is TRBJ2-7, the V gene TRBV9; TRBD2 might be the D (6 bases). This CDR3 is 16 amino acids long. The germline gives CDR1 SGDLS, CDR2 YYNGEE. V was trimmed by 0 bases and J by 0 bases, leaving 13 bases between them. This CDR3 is CASSVGGDPSSYEQYF. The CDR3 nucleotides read TGTGCCAGCAGCGTAGGGGGGGACCCGAGCTCCTACGAGCAGTACTTC.

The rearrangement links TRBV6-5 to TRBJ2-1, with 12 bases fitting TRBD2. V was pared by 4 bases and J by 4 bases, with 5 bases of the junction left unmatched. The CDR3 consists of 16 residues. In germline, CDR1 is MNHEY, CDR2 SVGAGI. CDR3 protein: CASSSTGLAGYNEQFF. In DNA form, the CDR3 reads TGTGCCAGCAGTTCCACGGGACTAGCGGGTTACAATGAGCAGTTCTTC.

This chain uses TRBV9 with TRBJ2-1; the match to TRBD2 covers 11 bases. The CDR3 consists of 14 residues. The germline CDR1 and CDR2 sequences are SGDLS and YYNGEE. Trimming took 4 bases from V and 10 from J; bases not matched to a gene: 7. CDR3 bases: TGTGCCAGCAGCTACGGGACTAGCGGAGCGGAGCAGTTCTTC. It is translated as CASSYGTSGAEQFF.

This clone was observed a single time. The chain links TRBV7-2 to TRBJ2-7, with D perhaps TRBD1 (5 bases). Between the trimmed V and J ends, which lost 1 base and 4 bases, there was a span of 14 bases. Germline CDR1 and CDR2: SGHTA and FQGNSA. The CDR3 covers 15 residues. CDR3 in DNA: TGTGCCAGCAGCTTAGTAGGGGTGCCCCCTTACGAGCAGTACTTC. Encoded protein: CASSLVGVPPYEQYF. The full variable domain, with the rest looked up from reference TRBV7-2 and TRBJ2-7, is GAGVSQSPSNKVTEKGKDVELRCDPISGHTALYWYRQSLGQGLEFLIYFQGNSAPDKSGLPSDRFSAERTGGSVSTLTIQRTQQEDSAVYLCASSLVGVPPYEQYFGPGTRLTVT.

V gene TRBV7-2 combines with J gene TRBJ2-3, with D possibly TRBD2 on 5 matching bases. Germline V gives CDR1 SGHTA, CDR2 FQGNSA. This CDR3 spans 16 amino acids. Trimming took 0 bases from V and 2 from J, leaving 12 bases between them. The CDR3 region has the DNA TGTGCCAGCAGCTTAGCGGGAGTCGGTAACACAGATACGCAGTATTTT. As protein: CASSLAGVGNTDTQYF.

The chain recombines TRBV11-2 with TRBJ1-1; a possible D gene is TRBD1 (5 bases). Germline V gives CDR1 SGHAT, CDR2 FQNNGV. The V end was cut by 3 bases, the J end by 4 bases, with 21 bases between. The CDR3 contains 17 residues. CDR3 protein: CASSLGMSTGPSTEAFF. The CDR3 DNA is TGTGCCAGCAGCTTGGGCATGTCAACAGGCCCAAGCACTGAAGCTTTCTTT.

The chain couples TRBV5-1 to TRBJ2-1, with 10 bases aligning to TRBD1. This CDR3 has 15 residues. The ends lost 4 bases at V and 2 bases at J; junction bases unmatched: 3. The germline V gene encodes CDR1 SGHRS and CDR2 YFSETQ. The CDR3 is CASSPGQGAYNEQFF. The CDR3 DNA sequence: TGCGCCAGCAGCCCCGGACAGGGGGCCTACAATGAGCAGTTCTTC.

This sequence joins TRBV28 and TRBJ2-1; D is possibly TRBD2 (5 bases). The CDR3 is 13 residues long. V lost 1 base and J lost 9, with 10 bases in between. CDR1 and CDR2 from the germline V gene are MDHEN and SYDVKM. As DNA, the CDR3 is TGTGCCAGCAGTTTATCGGGGTTCGGTGAGCAGTTCTTC. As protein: CASSLSGFGEQFF.

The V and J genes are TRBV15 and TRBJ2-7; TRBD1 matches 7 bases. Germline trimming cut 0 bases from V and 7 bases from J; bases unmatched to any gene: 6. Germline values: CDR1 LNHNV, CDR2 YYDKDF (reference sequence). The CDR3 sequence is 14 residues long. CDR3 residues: CATSRERGGAEQYF. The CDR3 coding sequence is TGTGCCACCAGCAGAGAACGAGGGGGCGCGGAGCAGTACTTC.

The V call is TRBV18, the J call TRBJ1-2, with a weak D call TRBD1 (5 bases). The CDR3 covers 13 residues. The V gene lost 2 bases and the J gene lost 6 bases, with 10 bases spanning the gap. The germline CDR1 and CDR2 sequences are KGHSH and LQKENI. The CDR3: CASSPAGRNGYTF. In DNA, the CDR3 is TGTGCCAGCTCACCAGCAGGGAGGAATGGCTACACCTTC.

The CDR3 nucleotides are TGTGCCAGCAGCTACACGCGGGGGGGGGAGACCCAGTACTTC. Protein product: CASSYTRGGETQYF. The chain is built from TRBV11-2 and TRBJ2-5, with TRBD2 matching 9 bases. Per germline, CDR1 SGHAT and CDR2 FQNNGV. J lost 5 bases, V lost 4 bases, and 5 bases had no gene match. The CDR3 covers 14 residues.

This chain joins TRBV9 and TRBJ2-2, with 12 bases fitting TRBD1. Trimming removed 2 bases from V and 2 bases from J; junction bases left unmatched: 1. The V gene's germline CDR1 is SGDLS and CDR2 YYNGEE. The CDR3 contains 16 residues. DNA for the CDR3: TGTGCCAGCAGCGTGGGGACAGGGGGCAACACCGGGGAGCTGTTTTTT. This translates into CASSVGTGGNTGELFF.

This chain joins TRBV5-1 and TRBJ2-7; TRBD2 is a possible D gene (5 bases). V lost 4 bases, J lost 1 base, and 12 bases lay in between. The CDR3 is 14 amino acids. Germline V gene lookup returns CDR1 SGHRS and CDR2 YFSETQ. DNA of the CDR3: TGCGCCAGCAGCCTCGTGACGGGGTCCTACGAGCAGTACTTC. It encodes CASSLVTGSYEQYF.

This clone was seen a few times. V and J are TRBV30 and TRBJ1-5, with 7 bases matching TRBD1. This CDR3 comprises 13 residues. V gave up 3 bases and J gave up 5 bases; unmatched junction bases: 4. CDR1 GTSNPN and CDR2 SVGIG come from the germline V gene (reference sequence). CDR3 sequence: CAWSRGADQPQHF. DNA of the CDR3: TGTGCCTGGAGCAGGGGGGCGGATCAGCCCCAGCATTTT.